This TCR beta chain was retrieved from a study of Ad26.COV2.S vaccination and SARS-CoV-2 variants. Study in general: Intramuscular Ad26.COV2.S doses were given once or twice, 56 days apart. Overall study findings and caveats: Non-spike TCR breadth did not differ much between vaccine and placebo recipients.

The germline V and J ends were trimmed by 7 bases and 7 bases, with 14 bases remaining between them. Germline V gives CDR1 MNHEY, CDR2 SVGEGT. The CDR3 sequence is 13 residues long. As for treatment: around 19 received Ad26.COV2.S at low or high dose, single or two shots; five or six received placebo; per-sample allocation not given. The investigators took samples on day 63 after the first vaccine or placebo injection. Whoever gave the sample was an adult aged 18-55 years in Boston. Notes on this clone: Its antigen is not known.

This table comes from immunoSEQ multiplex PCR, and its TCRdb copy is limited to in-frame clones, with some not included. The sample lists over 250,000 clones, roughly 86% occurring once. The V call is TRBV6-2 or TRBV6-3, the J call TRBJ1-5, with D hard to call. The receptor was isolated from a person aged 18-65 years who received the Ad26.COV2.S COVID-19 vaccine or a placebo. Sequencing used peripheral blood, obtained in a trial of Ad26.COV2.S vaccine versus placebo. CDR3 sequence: CASTPSIFQPQHF. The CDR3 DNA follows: TGTGCCAGCACCCCCTCGATATTCCAGCCCCAGCATTTT.